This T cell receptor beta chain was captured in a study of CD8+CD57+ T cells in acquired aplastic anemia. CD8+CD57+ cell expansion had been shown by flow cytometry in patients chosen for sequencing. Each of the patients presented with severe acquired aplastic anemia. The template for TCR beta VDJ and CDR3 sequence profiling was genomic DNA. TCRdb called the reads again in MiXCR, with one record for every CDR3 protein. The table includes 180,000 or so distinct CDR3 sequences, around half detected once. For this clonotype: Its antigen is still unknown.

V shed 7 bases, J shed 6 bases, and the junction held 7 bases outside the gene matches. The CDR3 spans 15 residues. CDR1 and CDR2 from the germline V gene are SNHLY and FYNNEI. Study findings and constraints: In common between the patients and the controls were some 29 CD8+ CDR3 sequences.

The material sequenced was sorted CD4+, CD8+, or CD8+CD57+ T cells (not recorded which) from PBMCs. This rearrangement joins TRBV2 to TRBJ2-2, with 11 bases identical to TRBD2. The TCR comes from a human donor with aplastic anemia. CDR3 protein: CASTLAGGFSGELFF. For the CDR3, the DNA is TGTGCCAGCACCCTAGCGGGAGGATTCTCCGGGGAGCTGTTTTTT. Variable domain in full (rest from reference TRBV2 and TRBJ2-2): EPEVTQTPSHQVTQMGQEVILRCVPISNHLYFYWYRQILGQKVEFLVSFYNNEISEKSEIFDDQFSVERPDGSNFTLKIRSTKLEDSAMYFCASTLAGGFSGELFFGEGSRLTVL.